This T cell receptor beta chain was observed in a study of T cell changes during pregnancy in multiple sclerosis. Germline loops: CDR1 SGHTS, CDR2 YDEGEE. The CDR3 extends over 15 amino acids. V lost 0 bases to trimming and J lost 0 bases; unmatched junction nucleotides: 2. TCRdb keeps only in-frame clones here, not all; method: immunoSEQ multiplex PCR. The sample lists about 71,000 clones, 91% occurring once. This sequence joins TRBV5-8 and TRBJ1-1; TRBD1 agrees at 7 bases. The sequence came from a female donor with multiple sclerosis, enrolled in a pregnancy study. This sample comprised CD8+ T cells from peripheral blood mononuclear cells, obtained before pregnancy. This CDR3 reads CASSLEQGLNTEAFF. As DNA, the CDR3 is TGTGCCAGCAGCTTGGAACAGGGGCTGAACACTGAAGCTTTCTTT.